This note documents a single T cell receptor (beta chain) sequence. Its antigen remains unknown. It was CD45RO-negative cells, positively selected for CCR7, that made up naive CD8 cells, with terminally differentiated effector memory CD45RA+ cells excluded. The data derive from a study of shared clonotypes between healthy human individuals. Study findings and constraints: Despite large depth, sorted-subset datasets appeared incompletely sequenced. Clonotypes that were shared across a handful of donors made up around 5.5% of naive CD4 clonotypes.

The CDR3 has 11 residues. From germline, CDR1 is MNHNS and CDR2 SASEGT. Deletions cut 8 bases from V and 5 bases from J, with 9 bases between. Sorted-subset replicate PCRs used approximately 180 ng of genomic DNA. This amount corresponded to some 30,000 T cell genomes. Method: immunoSEQ multiplex PCR; TCRdb's copy keeps in-frame clones and lacks some. The sample lists about 2 million clones; about 95% were seen once. This receptor was taken from a young man in good health. The gene calls are TRBV6-1 and TRBJ1-1; the D is unclear. Sequenced input: naive CD8+ T cells sorted from blood. CDR3 amino acids: CASGLGTEAFF. The CDR3 DNA is TGTGCCAGCGGTCTGGGGACTGAAGCTTTCTTT.